Listed below are T cell receptor beta chains from one sample, sequenced in a study of T cell repertoires in cytomegalovirus infection. TCRdb processed the reads anew with MiXCR; each CDR3 protein has one entry. The data show around 450,000 distinct CDR3 sequences, 11% seen once. The sample was PBMCs. These receptor sequences come from a human donor in good health (CMV status not recorded). Some clones in this sample may be carry-over from other donors' samples. CDR3s include the opening cysteine and the closing phenylalanine or tryptophan. Each record gives: J gene, D gene, CDR3 length, clone size, V gene, CDR3 DNA, CDR3 protein. The D gene is left open where the match is weak. Not every row has a clone size; where given, it reads once, few, many or a size class.

J gene: TRBJ2-2
D gene: -
CDR3 length: 16
clone size: few
V gene: TRBV11-2
CDR3 DNA: TGTGCCAGCAGGAGGGGCGGAACCCGGGCGGCCGGGGAGCTGTTTTTT
CDR3 protein: CASRRGGTRAAGELFF

J gene: TRBJ2-2
D gene: -
CDR3 length: 13
clone size: -
V gene: TRBV6-2/TRBV6-3
CDR3 DNA: TGTGCCAGCACCGAGGAGGACACCGGGGAGCTGTTTTTT
CDR3 protein: CASTEEDTGELFF

J gene: TRBJ1-6
D gene: -
CDR3 length: 14
clone size: few
V gene: TRBV6-2/TRBV6-3
CDR3 DNA: TGTGCCAGCAGTAGGCCCTCCTATAATTCACCCCTCCACTTT
CDR3 protein: CASSRPSYNSPLHF

J gene: TRBJ2-1
D gene: TRBD1
CDR3 length: 15
clone size: many
V gene: TRBV12-3/TRBV12-4
CDR3 DNA: TGTGCCAGCAGTAGGACAGGGGGTCCCTACAATGAGCAGTTCTTC
CDR3 protein: CASSRTGGPYNEQFF

J gene: TRBJ2-1
D gene: TRBD2
CDR3 length: 15
clone size: many
V gene: TRBV7-8
CDR3 DNA: TGTGCCAGCAGCCGACTAGCGGGGGGCTACAATGAGCAGTTCTTC
CDR3 protein: CASSRLAGGYNEQFF

J gene: TRBJ2-7
D gene: TRBD1
CDR3 length: 17
clone size: many
V gene: TRBV28
CDR3 DNA: TGTGCCAGCAGTACACCCACAGGGACAGGGAATCCCTACGAGCAGTACTTC
CDR3 protein: CASSTPTGTGNPYEQYF

J gene: TRBJ1-5
D gene: -
CDR3 length: 12
clone size: -
V gene: TRBV20-1
CDR3 DNA: TGCAGTGCCATCAGACCCAATCAGCCCCAGCATTTT
CDR3 protein: CSAIRPNQPQHF

J gene: TRBJ1-2
D gene: -
CDR3 length: 13
clone size: few
V gene: TRBV5-1
CDR3 DNA: TGCGCCAGCAGCTCTCAGTCGCTTGATGGCTACACCTTC
CDR3 protein: CASSSQSLDGYTF

J gene: TRBJ1-3
D gene: TRBD1
CDR3 length: 19
clone size: many
V gene: TRBV6-1
CDR3 DNA: TGTGCCAGCAGTCGCTCGGATCCCAGGGGACAGGGCTCTGGAAACACCATATATTTT
CDR3 protein: CASSRSDPRGQGSGNTIYF

J gene: TRBJ2-5
D gene: -
CDR3 length: 15
clone size: many
V gene: TRBV5-4
CDR3 DNA: TGTGCCAGCAGCTTGGACCCGGACAGCCAAGAGACCCAGTACTTC
CDR3 protein: CASSLDPDSQETQYF

J gene: TRBJ1-4
D gene: TRBD1
CDR3 length: 17
clone size: -
V gene: TRBV4-1
CDR3 DNA: TGCGCCAGCAGCCAAGATTCAACACTGGGACAGGGTGAAAAACTGTTTTTT
CDR3 protein: CASSQDSTLGQGEKLFF

J gene: TRBJ1-1
D gene: TRBD1
CDR3 length: 12
clone size: few
V gene: TRBV15
CDR3 DNA: TGTGCCACCAGCCACGACAGGGAACGGGCTTTCTTT
CDR3 protein: CATSHDRERAFF

J gene: TRBJ2-1
D gene: -
CDR3 length: 14
clone size: many
V gene: TRBV7-2
CDR3 DNA: TGTGCCAGCAGCGCTCCGGGACTCGACAATGAGCAGTTCTTC
CDR3 protein: CASSAPGLDNEQFF

J gene: TRBJ2-2
D gene: -
CDR3 length: 13
clone size: many
V gene: TRBV5-6
CDR3 DNA: TGTGCCAGCAGCTTGGGGGCGCTCGGGGAGCTGTTTTTT
CDR3 protein: CASSLGALGELFF

J gene: TRBJ1-5
D gene: -
CDR3 length: 14
clone size: many
V gene: TRBV15
CDR3 DNA: TGTGCCACCAGCAGAGGATCGGGGGGTCAGCCCCAGCATTTT
CDR3 protein: CATSRGSGGQPQHF

J gene: TRBJ2-1
D gene: -
CDR3 length: 15
clone size: many
V gene: TRBV5-1
CDR3 DNA: TGCGCCAGCAGCTTCGCAGTTAGCTCCTACAATGAGCAGTTCTTC
CDR3 protein: CASSFAVSSYNEQFF

J gene: TRBJ2-6
D gene: TRBD2
CDR3 length: 19
clone size: many
V gene: TRBV7-3
CDR3 DNA: TGTGCCAGCAGCCCGCGGACTAGCGGGAGGTTCTCGGGGGCCAACGTCCTGACTTTC
CDR3 protein: CASSPRTSGRFSGANVLTF

J gene: TRBJ2-7
D gene: TRBD2
CDR3 length: 15
clone size: -
V gene: TRBV29-1
CDR3 DNA: TGCAGCGTTGGGCTAGCGGGACCCCTAGGCTACGAGCAGTACTTC
CDR3 protein: CSVGLAGPLGYEQYF

J gene: TRBJ2-7
D gene: TRBD2
CDR3 length: 14
clone size: -
V gene: TRBV4-1
CDR3 DNA: TGCGCCAGCAGCCAATCCGTCGGGACTAGAGGGCAGTACTTC
CDR3 protein: CASSQSVGTRGQYF

J gene: TRBJ2-7
D gene: TRBD1
CDR3 length: 15
clone size: many
V gene: TRBV5-1
CDR3 DNA: TGCGCCAGCAGCTTGAGGGACAGGGACTTCTCGACGCAGTACTTC
CDR3 protein: CASSLRDRDFSTQYF

J gene: TRBJ2-1
D gene: -
CDR3 length: 14
clone size: many
V gene: TRBV7-2
CDR3 DNA: TGTGCCAGCAGCTTACTGGGAGGCCGGGGTGAGCAGTTCTTC
CDR3 protein: CASSLLGGRGEQFF

J gene: TRBJ2-2
D gene: TRBD1
CDR3 length: 14
clone size: many
V gene: TRBV6-1
CDR3 DNA: TGTGCCAGCAGGGTACAGGGGGCGACCGGGGAGCTGTTTTTT
CDR3 protein: CASRVQGATGELFF

J gene: TRBJ2-3
D gene: -
CDR3 length: 17
clone size: -
V gene: TRBV2
CDR3 DNA: TGTGCCAGCAGGGACGTTCAGGAGGGGGGTGGCACAGATACGCAGTATTTT
CDR3 protein: CASRDVQEGGGTDTQYF

J gene: TRBJ1-2
D gene: -
CDR3 length: 13
clone size: many
V gene: TRBV29-1
CDR3 DNA: TGCAGCGTTGAGCCGGCCGCCAACTATGGCTACACCTTC
CDR3 protein: CSVEPAANYGYTF

J gene: TRBJ2-1
D gene: TRBD2
CDR3 length: 15
clone size: few
V gene: TRBV6-4
CDR3 DNA: TGTGCCAGCAGTTTGACTAGCGAGTCCTACAATGAGCAGTTCTTC
CDR3 protein: CASSLTSESYNEQFF

J gene: TRBJ1-2
D gene: TRBD1
CDR3 length: 13
clone size: many
V gene: TRBV6-2/TRBV6-3
CDR3 DNA: TGTGCCAGCAGTGATGGGACAGTCGATGGCTACACCTTC
CDR3 protein: CASSDGTVDGYTF

J gene: TRBJ2-2
D gene: TRBD2
CDR3 length: 14
clone size: once
V gene: TRBV4-1
CDR3 DNA: TGCGCCAGCGGATTCGGGGGGGCCATCGGGGAGCTGTTTTTT
CDR3 protein: CASGFGGAIGELFF

J gene: TRBJ2-1
D gene: TRBD1
CDR3 length: 14
clone size: few
V gene: TRBV10-3
CDR3 DNA: TGTGCCATCAGCGGGACAGCGAAGTACAATGAGCAGTTCTTC
CDR3 protein: CAISGTAKYNEQFF

J gene: TRBJ2-3
D gene: TRBD1
CDR3 length: 13
clone size: many
V gene: TRBV20-1
CDR3 DNA: TGCAGTTTCGGGGACAGGAGACCAGATACGCAGTATTTT
CDR3 protein: CSFGDRRPDTQYF

J gene: TRBJ1-2
D gene: -
CDR3 length: 14
clone size: -
V gene: TRBV19
CDR3 DNA: TGTGCCAGTAGTATTCTGGCAGGGCCTTATGGCTACACCTTC
CDR3 protein: CASSILAGPYGYTF

J gene: TRBJ2-5
D gene: -
CDR3 length: 12
clone size: -
V gene: TRBV4-2
CDR3 DNA: TGTGCCAGCAGCCAAGGAAGGGGGACCCAGTACTTC
CDR3 protein: CASSQGRGTQYF

J gene: TRBJ1-5
D gene: -
CDR3 length: 14
clone size: -
V gene: TRBV20-1
CDR3 DNA: TGCAGTGCCGAGGACAGACATAGCAATCAGCCCCAGCATTTT
CDR3 protein: CSAEDRHSNQPQHF

J gene: TRBJ2-1
D gene: -
CDR3 length: 13
clone size: few
V gene: TRBV10-3
CDR3 DNA: TGTGCCATCAGTCGCGGGGTCGACAATGAGCAGTTCTTC
CDR3 protein: CAISRGVDNEQFF

J gene: TRBJ2-1
D gene: TRBD2
CDR3 length: 14
clone size: -
V gene: TRBV3-1
CDR3 DNA: TGTGCCAGCAGCCGTGGACTAGCGGATAATGAGCAGTTCTTC
CDR3 protein: CASSRGLADNEQFF

J gene: TRBJ1-5
D gene: -
CDR3 length: 14
clone size: few
V gene: TRBV20-1
CDR3 DNA: TGCAGTGCTAGCAGGGCAATCGACAATCAGCCCCAGCATTTT
CDR3 protein: CSASRAIDNQPQHF